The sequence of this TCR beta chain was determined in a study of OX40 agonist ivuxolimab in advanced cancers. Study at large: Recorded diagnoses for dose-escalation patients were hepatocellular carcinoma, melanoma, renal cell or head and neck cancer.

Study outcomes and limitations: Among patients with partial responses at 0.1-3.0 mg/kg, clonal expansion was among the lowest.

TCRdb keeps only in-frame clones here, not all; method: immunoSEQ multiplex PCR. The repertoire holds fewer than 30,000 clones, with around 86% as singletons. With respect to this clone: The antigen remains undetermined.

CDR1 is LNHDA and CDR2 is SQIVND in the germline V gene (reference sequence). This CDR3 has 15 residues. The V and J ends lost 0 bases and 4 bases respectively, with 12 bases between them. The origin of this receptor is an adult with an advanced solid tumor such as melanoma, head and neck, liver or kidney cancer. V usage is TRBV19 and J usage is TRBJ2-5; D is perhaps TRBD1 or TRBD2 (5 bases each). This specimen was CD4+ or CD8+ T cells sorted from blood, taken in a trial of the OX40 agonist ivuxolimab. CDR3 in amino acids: CASSIEGRAGETQYF. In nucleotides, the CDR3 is TGTGCCAGTAGTATAGAGGGCAGGGCGGGAGAGACCCAGTACTTC. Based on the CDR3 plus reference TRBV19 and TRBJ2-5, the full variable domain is DGGITQSPKYLFRKEGQNVTLSCEQNLNHDAMYWYRQDPGQGLRLIYYSQIVNDFQKGDIAEGYSVSREKKESFPLTVTSAQKNPTAFYLCASSIEGRAGETQYFGPGTRLLVL.